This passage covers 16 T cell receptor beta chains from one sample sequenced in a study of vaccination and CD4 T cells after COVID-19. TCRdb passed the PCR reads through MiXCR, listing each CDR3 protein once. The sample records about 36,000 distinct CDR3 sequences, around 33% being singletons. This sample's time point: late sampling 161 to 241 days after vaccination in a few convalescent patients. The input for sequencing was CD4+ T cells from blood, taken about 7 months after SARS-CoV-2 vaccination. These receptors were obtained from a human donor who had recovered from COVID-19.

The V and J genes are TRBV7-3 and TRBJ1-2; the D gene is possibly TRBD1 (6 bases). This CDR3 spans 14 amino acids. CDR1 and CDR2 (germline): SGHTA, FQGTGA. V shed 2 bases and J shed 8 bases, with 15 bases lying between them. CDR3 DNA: TGTGCCAGCAGCTTACAGGGGCTGGAGGGAGGCTACACCTTC. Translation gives CASSLQGLEGGYTF. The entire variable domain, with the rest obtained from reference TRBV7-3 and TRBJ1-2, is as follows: GAGVSQTPSNKVTEKGKYVELRCDPISGHTALYWYRQSLGQGPEFLIYFQGTGAADDSGLPNDRFFAVRPEGSVSTLKIQRTERGDSAVYLCASSLQGLEGGYTFGSGTRLTVV.

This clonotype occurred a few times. CDR3 loop: CASSLATREQYF. For the CDR3, the DNA is TGTGCCAGCAGCTTGGCCACCAGGGAGCAGTACTTC. This chain uses TRBV7-2 with TRBJ2-7; no clear D gene. Germline CDR1 SGHTA, CDR2 FQGNSA. The CDR3 has 12 residues. The V gene lost 3 bases and the J gene lost 7 bases, with 10 bases spanning the gap.

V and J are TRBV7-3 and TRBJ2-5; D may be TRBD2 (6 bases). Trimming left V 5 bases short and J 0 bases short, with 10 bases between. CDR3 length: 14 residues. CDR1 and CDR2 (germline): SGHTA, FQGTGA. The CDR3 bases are TGTGCCAGCAGCCCTGGACTATACCAAGAGACCCAGTACTTC. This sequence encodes CASSPGLYQETQYF.

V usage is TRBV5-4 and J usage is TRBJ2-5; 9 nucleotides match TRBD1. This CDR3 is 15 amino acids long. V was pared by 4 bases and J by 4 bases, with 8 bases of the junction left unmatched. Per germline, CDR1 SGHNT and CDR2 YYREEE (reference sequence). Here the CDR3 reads CASSGRTGVGETQYF. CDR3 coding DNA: TGTGCCAGCAGCGGGCGGACAGGGGTTGGAGAGACCCAGTACTTC.

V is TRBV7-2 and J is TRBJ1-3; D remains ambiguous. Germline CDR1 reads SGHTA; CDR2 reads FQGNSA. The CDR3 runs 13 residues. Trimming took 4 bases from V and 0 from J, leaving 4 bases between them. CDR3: CASSSYSGNTIYF. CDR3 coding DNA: TGTGCCAGCAGCTCCTACTCTGGAAACACCATATATTTT.

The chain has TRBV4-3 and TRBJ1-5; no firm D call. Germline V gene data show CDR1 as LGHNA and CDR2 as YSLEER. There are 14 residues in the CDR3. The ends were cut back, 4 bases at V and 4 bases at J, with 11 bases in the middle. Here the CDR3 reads CASSRDLGNQPQHF. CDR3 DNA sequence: TGCGCCAGCAGCCGAGACTTGGGGAATCAGCCCCAGCATTTT.

The CDR3 region has the DNA TGCAGTGCTAGGACTAGCGGGAGAGCCTCCGACGAAATGAGAGCGTTCTTC. As protein: CSARTSGRASDEMRAFF. This chain uses TRBV20-1 with TRBJ2-1; 12 positions match TRBD2. CDR3 size: 17 residues. Trimming took 3 bases from V and 15 from J; bases not matched to a gene: 21. Germline-derived CDR1 and CDR2 are DFQATT and SNEGSKA (reference sequence).

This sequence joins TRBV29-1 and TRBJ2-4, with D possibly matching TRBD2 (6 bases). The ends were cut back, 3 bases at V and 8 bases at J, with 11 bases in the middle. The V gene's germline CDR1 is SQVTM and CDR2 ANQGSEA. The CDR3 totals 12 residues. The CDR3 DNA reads TGCAGCGTTGAGGCTAGCGAGGACATTCAGTACTTC. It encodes CSVEASEDIQYF.

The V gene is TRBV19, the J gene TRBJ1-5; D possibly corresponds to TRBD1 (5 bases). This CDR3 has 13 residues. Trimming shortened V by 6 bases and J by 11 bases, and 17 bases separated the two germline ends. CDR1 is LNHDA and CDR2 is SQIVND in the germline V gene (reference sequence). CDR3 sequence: CASSVEGLGTQHF. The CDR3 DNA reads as TGTGCCAGTAGCGTAGAGGGACTCGGTACCCAGCATTTT. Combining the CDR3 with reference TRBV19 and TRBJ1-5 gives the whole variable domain DGGITQSPKYLFRKEGQNVTLSCEQNLNHDAMYWYRQDPGQGLRLIYYSQIVNDFQKGDIAEGYSVSREKKESFPLTVTSAQKNPTAFYLCASSVEGLGTQHFGDGTRLSIL.

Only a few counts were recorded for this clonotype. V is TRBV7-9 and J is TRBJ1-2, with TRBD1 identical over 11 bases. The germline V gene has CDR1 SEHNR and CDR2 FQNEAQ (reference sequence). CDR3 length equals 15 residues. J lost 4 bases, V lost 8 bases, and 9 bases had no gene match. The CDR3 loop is CASAGTGGSSYGYTF. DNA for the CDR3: TGTGCCAGCGCCGGGACAGGGGGTTCGAGCTATGGCTACACCTTC.

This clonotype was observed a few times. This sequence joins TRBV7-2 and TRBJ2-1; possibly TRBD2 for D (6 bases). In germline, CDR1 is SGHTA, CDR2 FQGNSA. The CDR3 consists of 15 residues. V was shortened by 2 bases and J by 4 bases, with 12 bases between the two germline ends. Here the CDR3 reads CASSLSGAGYNEQFF. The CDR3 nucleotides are TGTGCCAGCAGCTTATCCGGGGCGGGGTACAATGAGCAGTTCTTC.

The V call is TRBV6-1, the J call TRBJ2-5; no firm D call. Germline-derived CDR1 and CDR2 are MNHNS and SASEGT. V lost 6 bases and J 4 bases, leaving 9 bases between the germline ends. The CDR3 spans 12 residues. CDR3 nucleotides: TGTGCCAGCAGCACACATTCAGAGACCCAGTACTTC. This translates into CASSTHSETQYF.

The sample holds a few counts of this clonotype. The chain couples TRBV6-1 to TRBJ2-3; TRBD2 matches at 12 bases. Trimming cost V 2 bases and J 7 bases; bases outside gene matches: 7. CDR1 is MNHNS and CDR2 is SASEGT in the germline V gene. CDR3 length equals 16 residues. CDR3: CASSELAGGRGYTQYF. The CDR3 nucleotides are TGTGCCAGCAGTGAACTAGCGGGAGGGCGTGGGTATACGCAGTATTTT.

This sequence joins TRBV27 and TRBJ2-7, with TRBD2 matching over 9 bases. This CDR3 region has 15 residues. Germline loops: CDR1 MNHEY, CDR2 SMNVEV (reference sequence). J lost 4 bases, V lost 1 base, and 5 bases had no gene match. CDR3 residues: CASSLWGGRAYEQYF. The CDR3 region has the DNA TGTGCCAGCAGTTTATGGGGCGGGAGGGCTTACGAGCAGTACTTC.

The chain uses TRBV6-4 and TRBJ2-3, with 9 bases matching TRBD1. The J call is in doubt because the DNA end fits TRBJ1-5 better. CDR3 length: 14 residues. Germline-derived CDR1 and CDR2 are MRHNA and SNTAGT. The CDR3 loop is CASSDTGGADTQHF. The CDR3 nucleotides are TGTGCCAGCAGTGACACAGGGGGCGCAGATACGCAGCATTTT.

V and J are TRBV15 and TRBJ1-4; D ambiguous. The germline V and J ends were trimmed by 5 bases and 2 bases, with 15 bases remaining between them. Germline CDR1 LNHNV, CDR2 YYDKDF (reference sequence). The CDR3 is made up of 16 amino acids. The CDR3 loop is CATSARTAATNEKLFF. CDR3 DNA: TGTGCCACCAGCGCCCGGACCGCCGCTACTAATGAAAAACTGTTTTTT.